This T cell receptor (beta chain) stems from a study of OX40 agonist ivuxolimab in advanced cancers. This clone counts as hyperexpanded. Antigen specificity is unknown. Patients who had autoimmune disease history or got systemic immunosuppression were left out. The sampling schedule covered blood at baseline, cycle 4 day 1, and cycle 7 day 1. Assay used: immunoSEQ multiplex PCR; TCRdb lists only in-frame clones, some missing. The table lists about 46,000 clones, about 91% of them singletons. General study findings and limits: By week 6 at 0.1 to 3.0 mg/kg, blood CD4+ and CD8+ T cells had expanded clonally. The authors did not determine the antigen specificity of the expanded peripheral T cells.

In germline, CDR1 is KGHSH, CDR2 LQKENI. The CDR3 is 13 amino acids. V shed 3 bases and J shed 8 bases, with 13 bases lying between them. This material consisted of CD4+ or CD8+ T cells sorted from blood, taken in a trial of the OX40 agonist ivuxolimab. The chain couples TRBV18 to TRBJ2-5; D remains ambiguous. This receptor was taken from an adult with an advanced solid tumor such as melanoma, head and neck, liver or kidney cancer. CDR3 nucleotides: TGTGCCAGCTCACCCGGGTCGGGTATAACCCAGTACTTC. Translation gives CASSPGSGITQYF.